The 14 T cell receptor beta chains reported below all come from one sample, sequenced in a study of blood T cells in healthy people across ages. For the second PCR, which ran for about 7 to 12 cycles, a sample-barcoded 5' primer and a J-beta primer mix were used. TCRdb ran MiXCR on the 5' RACE reads and lists one entry per CDR3 protein. The sample has about a million distinct CDR3 sequences, roughly 52% seen once. Material for sequencing was blood. The receptors derive from a man aged 25-45 years in good health.

DNA of the CDR3: TGTGCCAGCAGCCAAGGGCGGGGGAATAATCAGCCCCAGCATTTT. This encodes CASSQGRGNNQPQHF. V usage is TRBV3-1 and J usage is TRBJ1-5, with TRBD1 as a possible D gene (5 bases). The length of the CDR3 is 15 residues. The ends were cut back, 1 base at V and 4 bases at J, with 11 bases in the middle. From germline, CDR1 is LGHDT and CDR2 YNNKEL (reference sequence). The whole variable domain, filled in from reference TRBV3-1 and TRBJ1-5, reads DTAVSQTPKYLVTQMGNDKSIKCEQNLGHDTMYWYKQDSKKFLKIMFSYNNKELIINETVPNRFSPKSPDKAHLNLHINSLELGDSAVYFCASSQGRGNNQPQHFGDGTRLSIL.

There are many counts of this clonotype. The chain has TRBV7-2 and TRBJ2-1, with 9 bases aligning to TRBD2. Per germline, CDR1 SGHTA and CDR2 FQGNSA. This CDR3 is 15 amino acids long. Unmatched junction bases numbered 4, after V lost 2 bases and J lost 5 bases. CDR3 coding DNA: TGTGCCAGCAGCTTAACTAGCGGGCCCAACAATGAGCAGTTCTTC. It encodes CASSLTSGPNNEQFF.

The V and J genes are TRBV4-1 and TRBJ1-3; no reliable D call. The CDR3 sequence is 16 residues long. Germline V CDR1 and CDR2: MGHRA, YSYEKL. V dropped 0 bases and J dropped 0 bases, with 9 bases sitting between them. The CDR3 protein is CASSQDATSSGNTIYF. The CDR3 DNA reads TGCGCCAGCAGCCAAGATGCGACCTCCTCTGGAAACACCATATATTTT.

This clonotype was observed a handful of times. V gene TRBV7-2 combines with J gene TRBJ2-5; D is undetermined. V lost 5 bases and J lost 9, with 16 bases in between. CDR1 and CDR2 (germline): SGHTA, FQGNSA. CDR3 length equals 13 residues. CDR3 in amino acids: CASSVTASFAQYF. The CDR3 bases are TGTGCCAGCAGCGTAACCGCTAGTTTCGCCCAGTACTTC.

As to this clonotype: An end of the junction differs from the germline gene, which may be a read error. The chain links TRBV29-1 to TRBJ2-1, with D possibly matching TRBD2 (5 bases). Germline V gene lookup returns CDR1 SQVTM and CDR2 ANQGSEA. The CDR3 contains 11 residues. The chain's CDR3 is CGVGSGNEQFF. The CDR3 DNA is TGCGGCGTTGGATCGGGGAATGAGCAGTTCTTC.

The rearrangement uses TRBV5-1 and TRBJ1-4; D remains unclear. The V end lost 2 bases, the J end lost 5 bases, and 13 bases lay between the germline ends. Germline V gene data show CDR1 as SGHRS and CDR2 as YFSETQ. The CDR3 sequence is 15 residues long. CDR3: CASSLRRTGNEKLFF. CDR3 in DNA: TGCGCCAGCAGCTTACGACGGACGGGGAATGAAAAACTGTTTTTT.

This chain joins TRBV24-1 and TRBJ2-5; 10 positions match TRBD1. Losses at the gene ends were 0 bases for V and 3 bases for J; bases not matched to a gene: 0. Per germline, CDR1 KGHDR and CDR2 SFDVKD. This CDR3 has 15 residues. The CDR3 DNA follows: TGTGCCACCAGTGATTTGGGGACAGGGGAAGAGACCCAGTACTTC. It yields the protein CATSDLGTGEETQYF.

The chain carries TRBV3-1 and TRBJ2-7; 9 bases are shared with TRBD2. The closer fit of TRBJ2-5 to the DNA end suggests the J call may be wrong. The CDR3 is made up of 16 amino acids. The germline V gene encodes CDR1 LGHDT and CDR2 YNNKEL (reference sequence). The CDR3 DNA is TGTGCCAGCAGCCAAGACACCATAGCGGGGGAGAAGACCCAGTACTTC. Translating gives CASSQDTIAGEKTQYF.

This clonotype was observed a handful of times. One end of the junction varies from germline; a read error may be responsible. The V call is TRBV12-3 or TRBV12-4, the J call TRBJ2-3, with D unclear. The CDR3 extends over 15 amino acids. The DNA of the CDR3 is TGTGCCGGCAGTTTCGGCCAAGCCCGCACAGATACGCAGTATTTT. It translates to CAGSFGQARTDTQYF.

V gene TRBV6-5 combines with J gene TRBJ1-1, with D possibly being TRBD1 (5 bases). This CDR3 has 14 amino acids. The germline V and J ends were trimmed by 8 bases and 2 bases, with 15 bases remaining between them. The germline gives CDR1 MNHEY, CDR2 SVGAGI. CDR3 sequence: CASRYGTTNTEAFF. DNA for the CDR3: TGTGCCAGCCGGTATGGGACGACCAACACTGAAGCTTTCTTT.

The chain joins TRBV7-9 to TRBJ2-3; TRBD1 matches 8 bases. The CDR3 is 15 residues long. Unmatched junction bases numbered 5, after V lost 1 base and J lost 5 bases. In germline, CDR1 is SEHNR, CDR2 FQNEAQ (reference sequence). The CDR3 coding sequence is TGTGCCAGCAGCTTAGGACGGACAGGGCAAGATACGCAGTATTTT. It yields the protein CASSLGRTGQDTQYF.

This clonotype was seen only a few times. V is TRBV20-1 and J is TRBJ2-5; perhaps TRBD2 as D (5 bases). Between the trimmed V and J ends, which lost 0 bases and 5 bases, there was a span of 13 bases. Per germline, CDR1 DFQATT and CDR2 SNEGSKA (reference sequence). This CDR3 has 14 amino acids. The CDR3 DNA reads as TGCAGTGCTAGAGATCCCCACGGCGGGGAGACCCAGTACTTC. Translation gives CSARDPHGGETQYF.

This clonotype was recorded many times. The chain uses TRBV2 and TRBJ1-4, with 9 nucleotides matching TRBD1. Germline-derived CDR1 and CDR2 are SNHLY and FYNNEI. V lost 6 bases to trimming and J lost 8 bases; unmatched junction nucleotides: 7. The CDR3 has 14 residues. The CDR3 spells CASSPGQGREKLFF. DNA for the CDR3: TGTGCCAGCAGCCCAGGACAGGGGAGAGAAAAACTGTTTTTT.

The chain couples TRBV10-3 to TRBJ1-1, with D maybe TRBD1 (5 bases). Germline CDR1 reads ENHRY; CDR2 reads SYGVKD. V was cut by 8 bases and J by 5 bases, with 12 bases left in between. The CDR3 consists of 12 residues. CDR3 loop: CAIGGVSTEAFF. The DNA of the CDR3 is TGTGCCATCGGGGGGGTGAGTACTGAAGCTTTCTTT.